These 22 T cell receptor beta chains originate from one sample sequenced in a study of control samples from healthy donors and cancer patients. Sequencing used immunoSEQ multiplex PCR; TCRdb keeps in-frame clones, though not all of them. In the table there are approximately 100,000 clones, around 88% of which are singletons. Sequencing was carried out using blood. These receptors were collected from a woman between 45 and 65 years old in good health.

The V call is TRBV5-1, the J call TRBJ2-6; TRBD1 might be the D (5 bases). V lost 0 bases, J lost 0 bases, and 10 bases lay in between. This CDR3 spans 17 amino acids. Germline CDR1 and CDR2: SGHRS and YFSETQ. CDR3 protein: CASSLETASSGANVLTF. The CDR3 DNA follows: TGCGCCAGCAGCTTGGAGACAGCAAGCTCTGGGGCCAACGTCCTGACTTTC.

The chain combines TRBV21-1 with TRBJ2-3; the tabulated D call, TRBD1, remains unverified against the DNA. TRBV21-1 is described as a pseudogene. The CDR3 is 17 residues long. The CDR3 DNA reads TGTGCCAGCATCACAGGGCCGAGGAGCCGAAGCACAGATACGCAGTATTTT. This sequence encodes CASITGPRSRSTDTQYF.

The gene calls are TRBV30 and TRBJ1-2; maybe TRBD1 (5 bases). The CDR3 covers 13 residues. The V end lost 0 bases, the J end lost 3 bases, and 8 bases lay between the germline ends. Per germline, CDR1 GTSNPN and CDR2 SVGIG (reference sequence). This CDR3 is CAWSVPGDYGYTF. The CDR3 region has the DNA TGTGCCTGGAGTGTACCGGGGGACTATGGCTACACCTTC.

This chain uses TRBV7-2 with TRBJ2-5; D is possibly TRBD2 (7 bases). Trimming took off 4 bases at V and 6 bases at J, with 30 bases between the two ends. Germline loops: CDR1 SGHTA, CDR2 FQGNSA. This CDR3 is 19 amino acids long. CDR3 DNA sequence: TGTGCCAGCAGCTGGGGGGGCCCTCATGGCACCGGGGGCATCCAGACCCAGTACTTC. This gives the protein CASSWGGPHGTGGIQTQYF.

In regard to this clone: Other nucleotide sequences from this sample produce the same CDR3. V and J are TRBV20-1 and TRBJ2-2, with D unresolved. This CDR3 contains 11 residues. CDR1 is DFQATT, CDR2 SNEGSKA, per germline (reference sequence). The V end was cut by 5 bases, the J end by 7 bases, with 8 bases between. The DNA for the CDR3 is TGCAGTGCTGACTCCGGCGGGGAGCTGTTTTTT. It codes for CSADSGGELFF.

V is TRBV30 and J is TRBJ2-1, with TRBD2 matching 13 bases. V trimming: 5 bases; J trimming: 7 bases; junction bases outside the gene matches: 2. Germline CDR1 reads GTSNPN; CDR2 reads SVGIG (reference sequence). The length of the CDR3 is 13 residues. The CDR3 bases are TGTGCCTGGGTGGGACTAGCGGGAAATGAGCAGTTCTTC. Its translation is CAWVGLAGNEQFF.

The V and J genes are TRBV3-1 (or the pseudogene TRBV3-2) and TRBJ1-3, with D uncertain. CDR1 and CDR2 (germline): LGHDT, YNNKEL (reference sequence). V lost 1 base to trimming and J lost 0 bases, with 16 bases between them. The CDR3 consists of 18 residues. CDR3 sequence (DNA): TGTGCCAGCAGCCAAGGTACCCGTTTTGGGAGCTCTGGAAACACCATATATTTT. Its translation is CASSQGTRFGSSGNTIYF.

This clone has a single count. The chain couples TRBV3-1 (or the pseudogene TRBV3-2) to TRBJ2-5, with 11 bases identical to TRBD2. J gave up 10 bases and V 1 base, and 5 bases lay outside the gene matches. The CDR3 spans 14 residues. From germline, CDR1 is LGHDT and CDR2 YNNKEL (reference sequence). The CDR3 reads CASSQGFTSGSQYF. The DNA for the CDR3 is TGTGCCAGCAGCCAAGGTTTTACTAGCGGGAGCCAGTACTTC.

V gene TRBV7-4 combines with J gene TRBJ2-3; weak D call: TRBD1 (5 bases). The CDR3 totals 15 residues. V was shortened by 5 bases and J by 6 bases, with 18 bases between the two germline ends. Germline CDR1 and CDR2: SGHVT and SQSDAQ. CDR3 residues: CASSPQGRKADTQYF. CDR3 in DNA: TGTGCCAGCAGCCCCCAGGGTCGGAAGGCGGATACGCAGTATTTT.

The chain uses TRBV20-1 and TRBJ1-1; 7 bases fit TRBD1. Trimming took 4 bases from V and 6 from J; bases not matched to a gene: 2. The CDR3 has 11 amino acids. The germline gives CDR1 DFQATT, CDR2 SNEGSKA (reference sequence). The CDR3 nucleotides are TGCAGTGCTAACAGGGGATCTGAAGCTTTCTTT. The encoded protein is CSANRGSEAFF.

The chain recombines TRBV7-8 with TRBJ1-2, with TRBD1 matching over 10 bases. Trimming removed 7 bases from V and 5 bases from J; junction bases left unmatched: 7. Germline assignment: CDR1 SGHVS and CDR2 FQNEAQ. This CDR3 is 14 amino acids long. CDR3 sequence reads: CASTEEGQGYGYTF. DNA of the CDR3: TGTGCCAGCACCGAAGAGGGACAGGGGTATGGCTACACCTTC.

This chain links TRBV2 with TRBJ2-7; D may match TRBD1 or TRBD2 (5 bases each). This CDR3 spans 16 amino acids. V gave up 4 bases and J gave up 0 bases, with 16 bases separating them. Germline CDR1 is SNHLY and CDR2 is FYNNEI. Here the CDR3 reads CASSAEDIISSYEQYV. In DNA form, the CDR3 reads TGTGCCAGCAGTGCGGAGGACATCATTAGCTCCTACGAGCAGTACGTC.

The CDR3 protein is CASSLNSSPTEAFF. The CDR3 region has the DNA TGTGCCAGCAGCTTAAACAGTTCACCGACTGAAGCTTTCTTT. The J gene is TRBJ1-1, the V gene TRBV7-2; D is ambiguous. This CDR3 comprises 14 residues. Germline loops: CDR1 SGHTA, CDR2 FQGNSA. Trimming took 2 bases from V and 5 from J, leaving 12 bases between them. The whole variable domain, filled in from reference TRBV7-2 and TRBJ1-1, reads GAGVSQSPSNKVTEKGKDVELRCDPISGHTALYWYRQSLGQGLEFLIYFQGNSAPDKSGLPSDRFSAERTGGSVSTLTIQRTQQEDSAVYLCASSLNSSPTEAFFGQGTRLTVV.

The J gene is TRBJ2-3, the V gene TRBV2; 11 positions match TRBD2. V lost 5 bases to trimming and J lost 0 bases; unmatched junction nucleotides: 1. This CDR3 comprises 15 residues. CDR1 and CDR2 (germline): SNHLY, FYNNEI. The CDR3 is CASSRLAGSTDTQYF. The CDR3, as DNA: TGTGCCAGCAGTAGACTAGCGGGGAGCACAGATACGCAGTATTTT.

The chain has TRBV6-1 and TRBJ2-7; 9 bases are shared with TRBD2. The CDR3 runs 16 residues. The V and J ends lost 1 base and 5 bases, in that order; junction bases with no gene match: 9. The germline V gene encodes CDR1 MNHNS and CDR2 SASEGT. The CDR3 DNA reads as TGTGCCAGCAGTGAAGGGGTCCGCGGGGGGGCTCACGAGCAGTACTTC. Translated, it gives CASSEGVRGGAHEQYF.

The CDR3 DNA reads as TGTGCCTGGAGATTATCTGGGCCATCGCGGGGCTACACCTTC. Its translation is CAWRLSGPSRGYTF. The chain employs TRBV30 and TRBJ1-2; D call uncertain. Germline values: CDR1 GTSNPN, CDR2 SVGIG (reference sequence). The CDR3 loop spans 14 amino acids. Trimming took off 3 bases at V and 8 bases at J, with 19 bases between the two ends.

This rearrangement joins TRBV5-1 to TRBJ1-4; a weak D match, TRBD1 (6 bases). Germline-derived CDR1 and CDR2 are SGHRS and YFSETQ. This CDR3 is built from 16 residues. V lost 4 bases to trimming and J lost 4 bases, with 17 bases between them. CDR3 DNA: TGCGCCAGCAGCGGCGGGACAAAGCTCTATAATGAAAAACTGTTTTTT. Protein: CASSGGTKLYNEKLFF.

A single count supports this clone. The chain carries TRBV6-5 and TRBJ1-6, with TRBD1 identical over 7 bases. This CDR3 is 13 amino acids long. Germline CDR1 is MNHEY and CDR2 is SVGAGI. The junction had 6 bases not matched to a gene; V was cut back by 6 bases and J by 10 bases. This CDR3 reads CASRDDRVSPLHF. Written as DNA, the CDR3 is TGTGCCAGCAGGGATGACAGGGTCTCACCCCTCCACTTT.

The chain links TRBV6-5 to TRBJ1-3, with D tentatively TRBD1 (5 bases). Germline loops: CDR1 MNHEY, CDR2 SVGAGI. V was clipped by 3 bases and J by 6 bases, with 12 bases between them. This CDR3 is built from 14 residues. CDR3 region: CASSYQGPENTIYF. In DNA, the CDR3 is TGTGCCAGCAGTTATCAGGGTCCAGAAAACACCATATATTTT.

CDR3 loop: CASSWGTWDNSPLHF. The DNA of the CDR3 is TGTGCCAGCAGCTGGGGGACATGGGATAATTCACCCCTCCACTTT. The chain carries TRBV7-9 and TRBJ1-6; a possible D gene is TRBD1 (6 bases). CDR1 and CDR2 (germline): SEHNR, FQNEAQ (reference sequence). The germline V and J ends were trimmed by 4 bases and 5 bases, with 12 bases remaining between them. The CDR3 runs 15 residues.

The chain carries TRBV12-5 and TRBJ1-2, with D maybe TRBD1 (5 bases). The V gene lost 1 base and the J gene lost 2 bases, with 11 bases spanning the gap. CDR3 length: 15 amino acids. Germline lookup yields CDR1 LGHNT and CDR2 FRNRAP. The CDR3 loop is CASGLGTPGNYGYTF. CDR3 nucleotide sequence: TGTGCTAGTGGTTTGGGGACACCTGGAAACTATGGCTACACCTTC.

In its sample, this clone was seen a few times. This chain connects TRBV5-4 to TRBJ2-7; 12 bases match TRBD2. CDR3 length: 14 residues. Germline CDR1 SGHNT, CDR2 YYREEE (reference sequence). V was clipped by 3 bases and J by 6 bases; unmatched bases: 4. CDR3 bases: TGTGCCAGCAGCTCCCGACTAGCGGGAGCCGAGCAGTACGTC. Its protein is CASSSRLAGAEQYV.